This TCR beta chain was observed in a study of Ad26.COV2.S vaccination and SARS-CoV-2 variants. This clone showed up just once. Treatment specified: around 19 received Ad26.COV2.S at low or high dose, single or two shots; roughly five received placebo; per-sample allocation not given. The samples date from day 63 after the first vaccine or placebo injection. It was Wuhan-strain SARS-CoV-2 spike that the Ad26 vaccine vector expressed. From germline, CDR1 is SGHNT and CDR2 YYREEE (reference sequence). With 1 base removed from V and 2 bases from J, the gap between germline ends came to 9 bases. The CDR3 is 14 residues long. Clones were read by immunoSEQ multiplex PCR, and TCRdb kept only the in-frame ones, dropping some. Altogether 500,000 or so clones are present, nearly 90% being singletons, with the ten largest covering 2.5% to 3%.

The source of this sequence is a person aged 18 to 65 who received the Ad26.COV2.S COVID-19 vaccine or a placebo. The gene calls are TRBV5-4 and TRBJ1-1, with D hard to call. The specimen comprised peripheral blood, sampled in a trial of Ad26.COV2.S vaccine versus placebo. In nucleotides, the CDR3 is TGTGCCAGCAGCTTGTGGCAGGCAAACACTGAAGCTTTCTTT. Its protein is CASSLWQANTEAFF.